This T cell receptor (beta chain) is drawn from a study of shared clonotypes between healthy human individuals. General observations from the study: Four donors had roughly 5% of their naive CD4 clonotypes in common.

Remarks on this clone: The antigen remains unidentified.

The study drew all its donors from Caucasian adults living in Nashville, Tennessee. V was clipped by 4 bases and J by 4 bases; unmatched bases: 6. This CDR3 region has 14 residues. Germline lookup yields CDR1 MNHEY and CDR2 SMNVEV (reference sequence). In the sorted-subset replicate PCRs, 150 to 200 ng DNA, 25,000 to 30,000 T cell genomes, was used. Sequencing was performed with immunoSEQ multiplex PCR; in TCRdb, only in-frame clones are kept and a portion is missing. The repertoire has 2 million to 2.5 million clones, approximately 90% of them found once; the top ten carry approximately 0.39%. This receptor was taken from a man aged 18 to 29 in good health. Some clones in this sample may be carry-over from other donors' samples. The rearrangement joins TRBV27 to TRBJ1-2, with TRBD1 identical over 7 bases. Input material: naive CD4+ T cells from PBMCs. Specified subset: CD45RA+ positively selected. CDR3 protein: CASSYRGLGYGYTF. Here the CDR3 DNA reads TGTGCCAGCAGTTACAGGGGTCTTGGCTATGGCTACACCTTC.